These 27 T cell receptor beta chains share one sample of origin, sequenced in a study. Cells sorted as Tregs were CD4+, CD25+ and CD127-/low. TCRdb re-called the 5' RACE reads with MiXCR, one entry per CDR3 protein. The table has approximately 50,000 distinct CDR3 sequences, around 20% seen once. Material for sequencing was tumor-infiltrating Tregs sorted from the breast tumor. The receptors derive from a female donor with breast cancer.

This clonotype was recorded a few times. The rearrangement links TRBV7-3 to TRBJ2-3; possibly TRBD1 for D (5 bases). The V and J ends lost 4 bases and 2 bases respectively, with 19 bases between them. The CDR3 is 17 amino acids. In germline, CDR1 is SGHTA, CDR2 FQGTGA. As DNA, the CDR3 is TGTGCCAGCAGCTCAACTGGGCAGGGTATGGTCACAGATACGCAGTATTTT. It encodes CASSSTGQGMVTDTQYF.

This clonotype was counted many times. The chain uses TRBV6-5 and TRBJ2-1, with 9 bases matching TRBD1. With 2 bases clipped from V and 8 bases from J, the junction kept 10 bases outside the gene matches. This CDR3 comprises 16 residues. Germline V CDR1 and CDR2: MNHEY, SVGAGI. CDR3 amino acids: CASSYRAGTGIYEQFF. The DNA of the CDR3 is TGTGCCAGCAGTTACCGGGCGGGGACAGGGATTTATGAGCAGTTCTTC.

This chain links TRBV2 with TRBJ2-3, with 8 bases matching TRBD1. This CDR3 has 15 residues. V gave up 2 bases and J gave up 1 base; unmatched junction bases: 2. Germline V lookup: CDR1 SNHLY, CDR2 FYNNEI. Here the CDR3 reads CASSESQGGTDTQYF. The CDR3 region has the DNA TGTGCCAGCAGTGAATCACAGGGGGGCACAGATACGCAGTATTTT.

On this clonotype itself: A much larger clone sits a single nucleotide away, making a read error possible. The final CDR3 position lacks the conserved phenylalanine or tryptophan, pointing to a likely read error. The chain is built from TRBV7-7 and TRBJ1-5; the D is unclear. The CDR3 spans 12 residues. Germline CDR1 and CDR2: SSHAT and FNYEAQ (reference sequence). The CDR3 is CASSLANQPQHI. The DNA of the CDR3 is TGTGCCAGCAGCCTAGCTAATCAGCCCCAGCATATT.

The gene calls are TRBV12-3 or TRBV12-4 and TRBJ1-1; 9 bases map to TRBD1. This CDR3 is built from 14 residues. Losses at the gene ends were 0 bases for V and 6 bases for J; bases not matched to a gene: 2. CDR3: CASSLAQGAAEAFF. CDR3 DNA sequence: TGTGCCAGCAGTTTAGCACAGGGGGCAGCTGAAGCTTTCTTT.

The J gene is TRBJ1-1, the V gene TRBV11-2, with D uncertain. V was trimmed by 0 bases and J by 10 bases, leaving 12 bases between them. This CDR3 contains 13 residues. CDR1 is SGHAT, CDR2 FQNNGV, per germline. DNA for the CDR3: TGTGCCAGCAGCTTAGATCGTCAGTTATTAGCTTTCTTT. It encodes CASSLDRQLLAFF.

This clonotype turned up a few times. The chain's CDR3 is CASSLGPPRDSPLHF. The CDR3 bases are TGTGCCAGCAGCTTAGGTCCTCCGAGGGATTCACCCCTCCACTTT. The chain recombines TRBV7-2 with TRBJ1-6, with unresolved D. Per germline, CDR1 SGHTA and CDR2 FQGNSA. This CDR3 region has 15 residues. Trimming pared 1 base from V and 8 bases from J, leaving 12 bases between.

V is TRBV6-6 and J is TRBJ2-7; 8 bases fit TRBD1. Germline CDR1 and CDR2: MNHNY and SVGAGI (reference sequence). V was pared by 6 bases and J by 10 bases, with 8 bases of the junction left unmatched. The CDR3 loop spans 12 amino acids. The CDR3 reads CASRKETGAQYF. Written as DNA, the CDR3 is TGTGCCAGCAGGAAAGAGACAGGGGCCCAGTACTTC.

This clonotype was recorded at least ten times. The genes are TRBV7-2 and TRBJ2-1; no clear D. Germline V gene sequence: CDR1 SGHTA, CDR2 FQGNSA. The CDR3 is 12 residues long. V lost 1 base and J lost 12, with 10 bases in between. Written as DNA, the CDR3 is TGTGCCAGCAGCTTAGTAGGCCCAGTGCAGTTCTTC. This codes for CASSLVGPVQFF.

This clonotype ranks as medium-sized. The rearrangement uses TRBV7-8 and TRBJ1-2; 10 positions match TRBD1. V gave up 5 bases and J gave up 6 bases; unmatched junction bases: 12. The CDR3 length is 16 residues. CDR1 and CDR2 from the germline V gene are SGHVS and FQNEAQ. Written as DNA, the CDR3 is TGTGCCAGCAGCCCAGCCGTGGGACAGGGGTTCGATGGCTACACCTTC. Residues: CASSPAVGQGFDGYTF.

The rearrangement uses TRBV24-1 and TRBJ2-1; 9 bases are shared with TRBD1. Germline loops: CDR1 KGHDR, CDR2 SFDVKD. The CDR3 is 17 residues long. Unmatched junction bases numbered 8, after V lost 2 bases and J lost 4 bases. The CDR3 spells CATSDSTTGGRYNEQFF. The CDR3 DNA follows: TGTGCCACCAGTGATTCAACTACAGGGGGCAGGTACAATGAGCAGTTCTTC.

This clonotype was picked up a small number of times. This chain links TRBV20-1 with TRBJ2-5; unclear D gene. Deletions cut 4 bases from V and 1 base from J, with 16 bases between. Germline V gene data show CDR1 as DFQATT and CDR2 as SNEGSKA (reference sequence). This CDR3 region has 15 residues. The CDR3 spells CSATPSQRFQETQYF. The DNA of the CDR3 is TGCAGTGCTACCCCCTCACAGAGATTCCAAGAGACCCAGTACTTC.

The CDR3 sequence: CASSTHPRDHTDTQYF. In DNA form, the CDR3 reads TGCGCCAGCAGCACACACCCCCGGGACCACACAGATACGCAGTATTTT. The chain has TRBV4-1 and TRBJ2-3, with D possibly being TRBD1 or TRBD2 (5 bases each). The CDR3 is 16 amino acids. The germline V gene has CDR1 MGHRA and CDR2 YSYEKL. Between the trimmed V and J ends, which lost 5 bases and 2 bases, there was a span of 17 bases.

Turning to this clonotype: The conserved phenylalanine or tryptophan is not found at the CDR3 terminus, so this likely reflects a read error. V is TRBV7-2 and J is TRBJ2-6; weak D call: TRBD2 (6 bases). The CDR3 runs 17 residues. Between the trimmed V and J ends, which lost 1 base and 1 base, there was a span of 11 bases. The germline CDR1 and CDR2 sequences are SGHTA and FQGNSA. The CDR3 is CASSLGGRISGANVLTL. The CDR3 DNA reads TGTGCCAGCAGCTTAGGGGGGAGGATTTCTGGGGCCAACGTCCTGACTCTC.

The CDR3 sequence: CASSLTGGYEQFF. CDR3 in DNA: TGTGCCAGCAGCTTAACAGGGGGCTATGAGCAGTTCTTC. This chain connects TRBV7-3 to TRBJ2-1, with 7 bases lining up with TRBD1. After removal of 0 bases from V and 8 bases from J, the junction contained 1 base not matched to a gene. Germline CDR1 is SGHTA and CDR2 is FQGTGA. This CDR3 spans 13 amino acids.

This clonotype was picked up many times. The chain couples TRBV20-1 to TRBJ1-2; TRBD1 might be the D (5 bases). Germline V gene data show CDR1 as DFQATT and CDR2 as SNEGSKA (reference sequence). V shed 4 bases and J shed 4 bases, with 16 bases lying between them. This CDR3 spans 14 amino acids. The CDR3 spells CSAIINGGTYGYTF. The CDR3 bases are TGCAGTGCTATTATAAATGGGGGGACCTATGGCTACACCTTC.

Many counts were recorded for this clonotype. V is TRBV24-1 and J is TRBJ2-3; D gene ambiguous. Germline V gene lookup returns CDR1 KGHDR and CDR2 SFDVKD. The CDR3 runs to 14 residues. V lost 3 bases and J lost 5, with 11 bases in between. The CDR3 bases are TGTGCCACCAGTGATACGGCGTCACAAGATACGCAGTATTTT. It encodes CATSDTASQDTQYF.

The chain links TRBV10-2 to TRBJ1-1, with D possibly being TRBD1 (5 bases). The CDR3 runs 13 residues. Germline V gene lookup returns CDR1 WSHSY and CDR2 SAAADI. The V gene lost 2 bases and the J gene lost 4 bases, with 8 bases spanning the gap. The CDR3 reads CASSEQGGTEAFF. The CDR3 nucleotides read TGCGCCAGCAGTGAGCAGGGAGGCACTGAAGCTTTCTTT.

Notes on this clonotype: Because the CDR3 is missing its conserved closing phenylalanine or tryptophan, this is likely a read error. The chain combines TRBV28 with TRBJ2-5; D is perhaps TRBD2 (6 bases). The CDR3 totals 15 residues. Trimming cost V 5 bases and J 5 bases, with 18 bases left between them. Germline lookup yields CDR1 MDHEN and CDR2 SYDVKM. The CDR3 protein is CASSARRGVVETQYL. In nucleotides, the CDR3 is TGTGCCAGCAGTGCTCGGAGGGGAGTGGTCGAGACCCAGTACCTC.

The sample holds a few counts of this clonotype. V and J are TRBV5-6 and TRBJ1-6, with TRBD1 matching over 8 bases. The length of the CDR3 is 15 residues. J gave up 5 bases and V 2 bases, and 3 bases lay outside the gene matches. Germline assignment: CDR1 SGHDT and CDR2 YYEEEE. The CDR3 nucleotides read TGTGCCAGCAGCTTTCAGGGGGCCCATAATTCACCCCTCCACTTT. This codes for CASSFQGAHNSPLHF.

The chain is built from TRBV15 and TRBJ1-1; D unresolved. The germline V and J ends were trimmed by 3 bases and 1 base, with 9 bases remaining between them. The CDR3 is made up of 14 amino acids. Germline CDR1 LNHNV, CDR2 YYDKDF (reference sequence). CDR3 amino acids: CATSSGNRNTEAFF. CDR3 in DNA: TGTGCCACCAGCAGCGGTAACAGGAACACTGAAGCTTTCTTT. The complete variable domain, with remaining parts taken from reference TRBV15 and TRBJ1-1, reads DAMVIQNPRYQVTQFGKPVTLSCSQTLNHNVMYWYQQKSSQAPKLLFHYYDKDFNNEADTPDNFQSRRPNTSFCFLDIRSPGLGDTAMYLCATSSGNRNTEAFFGQGTRLTVV.

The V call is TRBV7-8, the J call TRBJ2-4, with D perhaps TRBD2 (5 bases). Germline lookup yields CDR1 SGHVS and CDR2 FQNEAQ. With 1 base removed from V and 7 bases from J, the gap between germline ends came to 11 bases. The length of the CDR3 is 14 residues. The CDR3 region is CASSLGLRGNIQYF. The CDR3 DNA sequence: TGTGCCAGCAGCTTAGGTCTTCGGGGTAACATTCAGTACTTC.

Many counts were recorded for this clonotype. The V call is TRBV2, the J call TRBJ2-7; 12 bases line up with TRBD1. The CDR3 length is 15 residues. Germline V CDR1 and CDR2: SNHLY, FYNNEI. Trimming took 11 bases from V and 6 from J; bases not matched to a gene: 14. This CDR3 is CAGGTGGASRTEQYF. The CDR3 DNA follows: TGTGCCGGCGGGACAGGGGGCGCTTCTCGGACCGAGCAGTACTTC.

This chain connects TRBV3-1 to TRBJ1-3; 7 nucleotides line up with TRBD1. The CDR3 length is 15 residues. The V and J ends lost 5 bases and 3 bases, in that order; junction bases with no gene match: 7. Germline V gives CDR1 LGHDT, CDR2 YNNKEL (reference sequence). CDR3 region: CASSTRQGSGNTIYF. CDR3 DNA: TGTGCCAGCAGCACTCGACAGGGCAGTGGAAACACCATATATTTT.

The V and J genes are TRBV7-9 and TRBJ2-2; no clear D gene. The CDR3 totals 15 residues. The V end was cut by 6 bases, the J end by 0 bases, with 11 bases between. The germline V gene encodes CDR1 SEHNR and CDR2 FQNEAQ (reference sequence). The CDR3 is CASSKTDPNTGELFF. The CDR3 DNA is TGTGCCAGCAGTAAGACGGATCCGAACACCGGGGAGCTGTTTTTT.

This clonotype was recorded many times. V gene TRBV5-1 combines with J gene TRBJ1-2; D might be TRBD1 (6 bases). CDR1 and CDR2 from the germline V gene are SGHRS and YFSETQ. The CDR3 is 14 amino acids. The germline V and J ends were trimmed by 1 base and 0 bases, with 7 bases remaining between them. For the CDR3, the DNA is TGCGCCAGCAGCTTGAGGACAGCTAACTATGGCTACACCTTC. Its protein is CASSLRTANYGYTF.

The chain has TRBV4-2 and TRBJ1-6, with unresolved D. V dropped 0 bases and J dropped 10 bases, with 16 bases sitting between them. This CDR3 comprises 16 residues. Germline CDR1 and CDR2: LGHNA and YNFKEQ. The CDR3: CASSQDLAVSSSPLHF. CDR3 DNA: TGTGCCAGCAGCCAAGATCTGGCAGTTTCTTCCTCACCCCTCCACTTT.